Listed here are 26 T cell receptor beta chains from one sample, sequenced in a study of post-analysis software for immune sequencing data. Study-wide findings and caveats: The study found TRBV5-6, TRBV5-1 and TRBV20-1 among a handful of TRBV segments more frequent in patients than controls.

No cognate antigen is known for these TCRs. Unique molecular identifiers were carried by the TCR beta cDNA libraries. TCRdb analysed the PCR reads with MiXCR anew, one entry per CDR3 protein. The sample comprises about half a million distinct CDR3 sequences, nearly 45% of which are singletons, and 9% to 13% rests with the top ten. Sequenced input: blood. Receptors were obtained from a girl aged 5 to 17 with multiple sclerosis.

V gene TRBV10-3 combines with J gene TRBJ2-4; D is unclear. Near its end, the DNA agrees better with TRBJ2-7, so the J call may be wrong. CDR1 and CDR2 (germline): ENHRY, SYGVKD. CDR3 length: 14 amino acids. The CDR3 loop is CAISATGPQDEQYF. Written as DNA, the CDR3 is TGTGCCATCAGTGCCACCGGGCCTCAAGACGAGCAGTACTTC.

This chain joins TRBV4-1 and TRBJ2-3; possibly TRBD2 for D (6 bases). Germline CDR1 MGHRA, CDR2 YSYEKL. Trimming pared 6 bases from V and 1 base from J, leaving 23 bases between. The CDR3 has 18 residues. CDR3 sequence (DNA): TGCGCCAGCAGGCGATCCGCACGGGGAGGAGCGGGCACAGATACGCAGTATTTT. Translation: CASRRSARGGAGTDTQYF.

The chain is built from TRBV5-8 and TRBJ2-7; 7 nucleotides agree with TRBD2. Germline lookup yields CDR1 SGHTS and CDR2 YDEGEE. V lost 2 bases and J lost 2; bases outside the gene matches: 4. The CDR3 has 14 residues. The CDR3 DNA follows: TGTGCCAGCAGCTTCGGGCGGGAGCCCTACGAGCAGTACTTC. This translates into CASSFGREPYEQYF.

The V and J genes are TRBV29-1 and TRBJ1-2; a weak D match, TRBD1 (5 bases). Germline loops: CDR1 SQVTM, CDR2 ANQGSEA. Deletions cut 4 bases from V and 4 bases from J, with 7 bases between. CDR3 length: 11 amino acids. The CDR3 region is CSVAGSYGYTF. In DNA, the CDR3 is TGCAGCGTTGCAGGGAGCTATGGCTACACCTTC.

This clonotype has only a few counts. The chain combines TRBV7-8 with TRBJ2-7, with a possible D match to TRBD2 (6 bases). V was clipped by 1 base and J by 5 bases, with 15 bases between them. CDR3 length equals 15 residues. The V gene's germline CDR1 is SGHVS and CDR2 FQNEAQ. CDR3 nucleotide sequence: TGTGCCAGCAGCTTAGGTTCAAGCGGGCCCAACGAGCAGTACTTC. It is translated as CASSLGSSGPNEQYF.

This clonotype turned up a few times. The chain uses TRBV20-1 and TRBJ2-7; the D call may be TRBD1 or TRBD2 (5 bases each). The V gene lost 0 bases and the J gene lost 0 bases, with 15 bases spanning the gap. The CDR3 consists of 16 residues. Per germline, CDR1 DFQATT and CDR2 SNEGSKA (reference sequence). The CDR3 DNA reads TGCAGTGCTAGAGATATTCGGGGACCCTTCTCCTACGAGCAGTACTTC. Amino acid sequence: CSARDIRGPFSYEQYF.

This clonotype was counted only a few times. This chain joins TRBV6-5 and TRBJ1-2, with D unresolved. There are 16 residues in the CDR3. Germline-derived CDR1 and CDR2 are MNHEY and SVGAGI. Trimming removed 6 bases from V and 6 bases from J, with 23 bases in between. The CDR3 sequence: CASSSPRPLSDDGYTF. DNA of the CDR3: TGTGCCAGCAGCTCACCCAGACCTCTATCGGACGATGGCTACACCTTC.

In its sample, this clonotype was seen a few times. The chain recombines TRBV4-3 with TRBJ2-1; 9 bases align to TRBD2. The germline gives CDR1 LGHNA, CDR2 YSLEER. This CDR3 spans 17 amino acids. Unmatched junction bases numbered 10, after V lost 2 bases and J lost 5 bases. CDR3 amino acids: CASSQSFRTSENNEQFF. In DNA, the CDR3 is TGCGCCAGCAGCCAATCCTTCAGGACTAGCGAAAACAATGAGCAGTTCTTC.

CDR3 sequence: CASSLQAVYEQYF. CDR3 bases: TGTGCCAGCAGTTTACAGGCGGTCTACGAGCAGTACTTC. V gene TRBV12-3 or TRBV12-4 combines with J gene TRBJ2-5; D unclear. Near its end, the DNA agrees better with TRBJ2-7, so the J call may be wrong. The length of the CDR3 is 13 residues.

The rearrangement uses TRBV6-4 and TRBJ2-7, with 7 bases fitting TRBD2. J was trimmed by 4 bases and V by 6 bases; bases with no gene match: 6. CDR1 MRHNA and CDR2 SNTAGT come from the germline V gene. The CDR3 has 13 amino acids. This CDR3 is CASRRLAWYEQYF. The CDR3 coding sequence is TGTGCCAGCAGACGACTAGCATGGTACGAGCAGTACTTC.

On this clonotype itself: The junction and the germline gene differ at one end; a read error may be behind it. The J gene is TRBJ1-2, the V gene TRBV3-1; 7 bases align to TRBD1. CDR1 is LGHDT and CDR2 is YNNKEL in the germline V gene (reference sequence). CDR3 length: 15 residues. CDR3: CVSSQGGRENYGYTF. CDR3 DNA: TGTGTCAGCAGCCAAGGGGGCAGAGAAAACTATGGCTACACCTTC.

This chain uses TRBV3-1 with TRBJ1-1; D possibly corresponds to TRBD1 (6 bases). Between the trimmed V and J ends, which lost 1 base and 4 bases, there was a span of 10 bases. The CDR3 runs 14 residues. The germline V gene has CDR1 LGHDT and CDR2 YNNKEL (reference sequence). The CDR3 DNA is TGTGCCAGCAGCCAAGTCGGAGGGGGCACTGAAGCTTTCTTT. It encodes CASSQVGGGTEAFF.

This rearrangement joins TRBV20-1 to TRBJ2-7; perhaps TRBD2 as D (6 bases). The germline gives CDR1 DFQATT, CDR2 SNEGSKA (reference sequence). There are 15 residues in the CDR3. V dropped 0 bases and J dropped 3 bases, with 15 bases sitting between them. CDR3 region: CSARDPLATDYEQYF. CDR3 sequence (DNA): TGCAGTGCTAGAGATCCCCTAGCGACCGACTACGAGCAGTACTTC.

The chain is built from TRBV5-1 and TRBJ2-2, with D hard to call. CDR1 is SGHRS, CDR2 YFSETQ, per germline. The CDR3 covers 13 residues. The V and J ends lost 0 bases and 4 bases respectively, with 4 bases between them. CDR3 loop: CASSLALTGELFF. For the CDR3, the DNA is TGCGCCAGCAGCTTGGCTCTCACCGGGGAGCTGTTTTTT.

The gene calls are TRBV6-1 and TRBJ1-2; 11 nucleotides agree with TRBD1. Trimming cost V 6 bases and J 6 bases; bases outside gene matches: 9. Germline V CDR1 and CDR2: MNHNS, SASEGT. This CDR3 has 15 residues. DNA for the CDR3: TGTGCCAGCAGGGCCACGGACAGGGGGCTGAATGGCTACACCTTC. It specifies CASRATDRGLNGYTF.

The chain combines TRBV6-2 or TRBV6-3 with TRBJ1-1; 11 bases match TRBD1. In germline, CDR1 is MNHEY, CDR2 SVGEGT. V was clipped by 0 bases and J by 1 base; unmatched bases: 10. The CDR3 covers 19 residues. The CDR3 loop reads CASSYSWFRDRGKNTEAFF. The CDR3 DNA follows: TGTGCCAGCAGTTACTCATGGTTCCGGGACAGGGGGAAGAACACTGAAGCTTTCTTT.

This clonotype was found a few times. This chain links TRBV12-3 or TRBV12-4 with TRBJ2-4; 10 bases agree with TRBD1. The tail of the sequence fits TRBJ2-7 better, so the J call may be wrong. CDR3 length equals 15 residues. CDR3 residues: CASSLPGQGTVEQYF. The CDR3 DNA reads as TGTGCCAGCAGTTTACCGGGACAGGGGACCGTCGAGCAGTACTTC.

The chain employs TRBV7-9 and TRBJ2-7; no firm D call. Germline CDR1 and CDR2: SEHNR and FQNEAQ (reference sequence). Trimming left V 5 bases short and J 2 bases short, with 25 bases between. The CDR3 totals 18 residues. In nucleotides, the CDR3 is TGTGCCAGCAGCCCGAGCTTAGGTAATCGTTCCAGAGCCTACGAGCAGTACTTC. This codes for CASSPSLGNRSRAYEQYF.

A remark on this clonotype: One junction end disagrees with the germline gene, perhaps due to a read error. The rearrangement links TRBV5-1 to TRBJ2-3, with 10 positions matching TRBD2. This CDR3 region has 15 residues. The germline V gene encodes CDR1 SGHRS and CDR2 YFSETQ. The CDR3 region is CTSSLTSGSTDTQYF. CDR3 coding DNA: TGCACCAGCAGCTTGACTAGCGGGAGCACAGATACGCAGTATTTT.

The J gene is TRBJ2-1, the V gene TRBV7-2, with 9 bases fitting TRBD1. CDR1 SGHTA and CDR2 FQGNSA come from the germline V gene. The junction had 8 bases not matched to a gene; V was cut back by 2 bases and J by 12 bases. CDR3 length equals 14 residues. CDR3 region: CASSLYPRTGVQFF. CDR3 sequence (DNA): TGTGCCAGCAGCTTATATCCAAGGACAGGGGTGCAGTTCTTC.

The J gene is TRBJ2-6, the V gene TRBV12-3 or TRBV12-4; TRBD1 aligns across 9 bases. This CDR3 comprises 17 residues. V lost 6 bases and J lost 1; bases outside the gene matches: 7. Here the CDR3 DNA reads TGTGCCAGCAGAGCGGGACAGGGTTTGTCTGGGGCCAACGTCCTGACTTTC. Translation gives CASRAGQGLSGANVLTF.

The rearrangement uses TRBV4-3 and TRBJ2-7; D perhaps matches TRBD2 (5 bases). V lost 1 base, J lost 3 bases, and 25 bases lay in between. The CDR3 length is 19 residues. From germline, CDR1 is LGHNA and CDR2 YSLEER. CDR3 sequence: CASSQVGSSSTTPLYEQYF. The CDR3 region has the DNA TGCGCCAGCAGCCAAGTGGGGAGTAGCTCGACAACCCCTCTCTACGAGCAGTACTTC.

This chain connects TRBV14 to TRBJ2-1; 8 bases match TRBD2. CDR1 and CDR2 from the germline V gene are SGHDN and FVKESK. This CDR3 is built from 15 residues. J gave up 3 bases and V 3 bases, and 4 bases lay outside the gene matches. CDR3 sequence (DNA): TGTGCCAGCAGCCACCAGCGGGAGAACTACAATGAGCAGTTCTTC. It translates to CASSHQRENYNEQFF.

The chain employs TRBV28 and TRBJ2-2, with TRBD2 matching 9 bases. Germline loops: CDR1 MDHEN, CDR2 SYDVKM. This CDR3 has 16 residues. V was clipped by 3 bases and J by 4 bases; unmatched bases: 6. CDR3 amino acids: CASSFAREGPTGELFF. CDR3 sequence (DNA): TGTGCCAGCAGTTTTGCGCGGGAGGGCCCCACCGGGGAGCTGTTTTTT.

The chain links TRBV20-1 to TRBJ1-3; D is ambiguous. The V gene's germline CDR1 is DFQATT and CDR2 SNEGSKA (reference sequence). The CDR3 is 13 residues long. V lost 6 bases and J lost 0, with 9 bases in between. The CDR3 protein is CSAQGSSGNTIYF. CDR3 nucleotides: TGCAGTGCCCAAGGGAGCTCTGGAAACACCATATATTTT.

The chain recombines TRBV12-3 or TRBV12-4 with TRBJ2-7; no reliable D call. Trimming cost V 5 bases and J 7 bases, with 24 bases left between them. The CDR3 has 16 residues. DNA of the CDR3: TGTGCCAGCAGTCCGATCGCCTACAGTGCAGATGGGGAGCAGTACTTC. Translated, it gives CASSPIAYSADGEQYF.